Sequencing of this T cell receptor (beta chain) was carried out in a study of molecular identifiers for immune sequencing clone quantification. Germline V gives CDR1 MNHEY, CDR2 SMNVEV (reference sequence). The ends were cut back, 5 bases at V and 10 bases at J, with 17 bases in the middle. The CDR3 is 13 amino acids. This clonotype occurred a few times. Each CDR3 protein gets one entry after TCRdb re-called the PCR reads with MiXCR. Of tens of thousands of distinct CDR3 sequences detected, about a sixth appear once; the ten largest clones hold about 1.5%. The TCR was taken from a human donor in good health. Some libraries in this study had Jurkat cell RNA spiked in. Input material: naive CD8+ T cells from blood, with Jurkat cell RNA spiked in. Subset noted: FACS-sorted CD8+CD4-CCR7+CD45RA+ naive T cells. The chain employs TRBV27 and TRBJ1-1, with D possibly being TRBD1 (5 bases). The CDR3 nucleotides are TGTGCCAGCAGTCGAGGTGGGGGGGGGGGAGCTTTCTTT. Its protein product is CASSRGGGGGAFF.